This T cell receptor (beta chain) was sequenced during a study of blood T cell repertoires in COVID-19 (dated by TCRdb to 2019 to 2021). In terms of the full investigation: The collaborator samples originated in the United States, Italy and Spain and spanned the acute and convalescent phases of COVID-19. A de-identified subject ID, COVID-19 status, age in years and sex were almost always included in the sample metadata. Samples were obtained from the ongoing ImmuneRACE study (first 160 participants) and from some 1,300 subjects provided by 6 global collaborators. The dataset comprised deeply sampled blood TCRbeta repertoires from subjects exposed to, actively infected with, or recovered from COVID-19. HLA class I and class II types, where available, came from metadata supplied by the sample provider rather than from assay-based typing. The repertoires were released in a freely available public database intended as a resource for research on the immune response to SARS-CoV-2. The material from the prospective study consisted of cDNA or gDNA derived from T cells, B-cell-depleted T cells, or PBMCs. The investigation overall reported the following: Clinical and demographic metadata were provided uncurated, with the amount varying by source and participant.

Between the V and J ends, shortened by 5 bases and 7 bases respectively, the junction contains 9 bases. Including the terminal cysteine and phenylalanine, the CDR3 comprises 12 residues. Of the read, only the CDR3 DNA is kept; its 36 bases are in frame from base 1. Looking up the germline V gene yields CDR1 KGHSY and CDR2 FQNENV. The collaborating institutions used their own protocols to collect whole blood in K2EDTA tubes. For TCRbeta analysis, collaborators shipped samples in one of three forms: frozen whole blood, isolated PBMCs, or DNA extracted from either of those sample types. With respect to this clone: It has no known antigen specificity. No quality values exist for individual bases; no much larger clone is one base distant.

TCRbeta CDR3 regions were amplified from genomic DNA by means of the immunoSEQ Assay, a bias-controlled multiplex PCR. Per the authors' processing: Nucleated cell counts per sample were estimated from amplification of reference gene primers within the assay. To quantify the absolute abundance of each unique TCRbeta CDR3 rearrangement, sequence reads were collapsed and filtered. Productive Simpson clonality was computed per sample as the square root of Simpson's diversity index over productive rearrangements. In TCRdb, the immuneACCESS table is reduced to in-frame sequences with V and J assigned. These tables do not hold every clone; where another copy was compared, an unresolved V gene accounts for under half, and the others remain unexplained. The V and J calls and clone size come from that table; D and trimming were worked out from the DNA. Recorded for this sample are 90,000 to 150,000 clones; roughly 83% of them occurred a single time. The ten largest make up about 4% of the sample.

The receptor was isolated from a woman aged 80 or over with acute or convalescent COVID-19. The material sequenced was peripheral blood. The sequence is built from TRBV16 and TRBJ2-4; no D gene is confidently identified. The nucleotides read TGTGCCAGCAGCAGAGGAGTGAACATTCAGTACTTC. This codes for CASSRGVNIQYF.